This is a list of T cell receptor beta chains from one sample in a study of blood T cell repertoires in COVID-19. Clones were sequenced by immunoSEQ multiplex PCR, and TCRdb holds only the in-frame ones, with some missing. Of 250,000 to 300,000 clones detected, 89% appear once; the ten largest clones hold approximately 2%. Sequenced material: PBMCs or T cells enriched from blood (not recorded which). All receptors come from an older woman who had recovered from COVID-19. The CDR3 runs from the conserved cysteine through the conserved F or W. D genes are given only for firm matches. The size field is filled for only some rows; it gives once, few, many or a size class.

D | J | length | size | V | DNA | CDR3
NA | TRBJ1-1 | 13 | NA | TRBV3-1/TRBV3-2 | TGTGCCAGCAGCCAAGTTGACGGAGCTGAAGCTTTCTTT | CASSQVDGAEAFF
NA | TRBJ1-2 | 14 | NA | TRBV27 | TGTGCCAGCAGTAGCGATTACAGGGCAGGAGGCTACACCTTC | CASSSDYRAGGYTF
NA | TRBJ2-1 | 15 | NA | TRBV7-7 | TGTGCTAGCAGCTCAACAGGGAGCCCCTACAATGAGCAGTTCTTC | CASSSTGSPYNEQFF
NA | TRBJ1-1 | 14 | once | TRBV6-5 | TGTGCCAGCAGTCTCGACAGGATGAACACTGAAGCTTTCTTT | CASSLDRMNTEAFF
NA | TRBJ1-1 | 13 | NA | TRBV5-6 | TGTGCCAGCAGCCTAGCTCCGAACACTGAAGCTTTCTTT | CASSLAPNTEAFF
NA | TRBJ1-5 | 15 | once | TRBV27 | TGTGCCAGCAAAGGTTGGCAGGGCCAAAATCAGCCCCAGCATTTT | CASKGWQGQNQPQHF
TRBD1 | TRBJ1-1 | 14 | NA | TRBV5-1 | TGCGCCAGCAGCTTGGCAGGGGGATACACTGAAGCTTTCTTT | CASSLAGGYTEAFF
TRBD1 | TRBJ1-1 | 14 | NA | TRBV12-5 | TGTGCTAGTGGACGACAGGGGATGAACACTGAAGCTTTCTTT | CASGRQGMNTEAFF
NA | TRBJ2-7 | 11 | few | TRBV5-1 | TGCGCCAGCAGCTTGGATAACGAGCAGTACTTC | CASSLDNEQYF
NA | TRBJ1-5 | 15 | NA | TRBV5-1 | TGCGCCAGCAGCTTGGGCGTAGCGAGCAATCAGCCCCAGCATTTT | CASSLGVASNQPQHF
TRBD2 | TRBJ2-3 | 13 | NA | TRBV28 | TGTGCCAGCAGTGGCGGGGGGTCAGATACGCAGTATTTT | CASSGGGSDTQYF
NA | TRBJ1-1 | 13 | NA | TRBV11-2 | TGTGCCAGCAGCGCCGGGGGAAGGACTGAAGCTTTCTTT | CASSAGGRTEAFF
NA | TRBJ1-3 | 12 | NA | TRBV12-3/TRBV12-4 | TGTGCCAGCAGTTTGTCAGGAAACACCATATATTTT | CASSLSGNTIYF
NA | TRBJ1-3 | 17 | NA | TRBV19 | TGTGCCAGTAGTACCGAAAGGGGGGGTTACTCTGGAAACACCATATATTTT | CASSTERGGYSGNTIYF
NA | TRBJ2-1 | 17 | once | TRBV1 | TGCACCAGCAGCCAAGATCAGGTCCTTCATATCGACAATGAGCAGTTCTTC | CTSSQDQVLHIDNEQFF
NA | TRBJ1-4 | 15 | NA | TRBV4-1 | TGCGCCAGCAGCCTTCACAGGGTGACCGACGAAAAACTGTTTTTT | CASSLHRVTDEKLFF
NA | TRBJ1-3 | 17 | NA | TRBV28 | TGTGCCAGCCAATCTGATCCGGGACTAAACTCTGGAAACACCATATATTTT | CASQSDPGLNSGNTIYF
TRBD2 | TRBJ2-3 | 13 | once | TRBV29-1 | TGCAGCGACTGGACTAGATCACCAGATACGCAGTATTTT | CSDWTRSPDTQYF
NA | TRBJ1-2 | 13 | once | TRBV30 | TGTGCCTGGAGGGACAAATCTTTGTATGGCTACACCTTC | CAWRDKSLYGYTF
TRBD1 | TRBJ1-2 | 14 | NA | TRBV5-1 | TGCGCCAGCAGCGCGGGACAGGGGGCCTATGGCTACACCTTC | CASSAGQGAYGYTF
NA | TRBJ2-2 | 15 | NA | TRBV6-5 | TGTGCCAGCAACCGAATCACGGTTAACACCGGGGAGCTGTTTTTT | CASNRITVNTGELFF
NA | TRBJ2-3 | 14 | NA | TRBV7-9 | TGTGCCAGCATGGAGGGGATCACCACAGATACGCAGTATTTT | CASMEGITTDTQYF
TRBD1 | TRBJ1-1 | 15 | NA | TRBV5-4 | TGTGCCAGCAGCCCTTTCTCAACAGGGGGCACTGAAGCTTTCTTT | CASSPFSTGGTEAFF
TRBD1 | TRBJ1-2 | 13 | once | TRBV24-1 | TGTGCCACCGGCGTGGCAGGGGGGTATGGCTACACCTTC | CATGVAGGYGYTF
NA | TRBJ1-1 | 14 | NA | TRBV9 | TGTGCCAGCAGCCCACGGACAGCCAACACTGAAGCTTTCTTT | CASSPRTANTEAFF
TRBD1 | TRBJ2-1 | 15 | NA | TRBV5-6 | TGTGCGACCAGCCCAGGGACAGGGCGGTTTGATGAGCAGTTCTTC | CATSPGTGRFDEQFF
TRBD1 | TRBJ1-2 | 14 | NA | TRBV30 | TGTGCCTGGGGGCCCGGACAGGGGGCTTTTGGCTACACCTTC | CAWGPGQGAFGYTF
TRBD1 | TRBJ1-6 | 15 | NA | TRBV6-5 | TGTGCCAGCAGGGCCGGGACAGGGCATAATTCACCCCTCCACTTT | CASRAGTGHNSPLHF
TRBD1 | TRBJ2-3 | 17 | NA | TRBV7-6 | TGTGCCAGCAGCGTGACAGGGGGCCCTTCATCCACAGATACGCAGTATTTT | CASSVTGGPSSTDTQYF